This passage covers 22 T cell receptor beta chains from one sample sequenced in a study of cytomegalovirus exposure and HLA in healthy donors. The PCR had 60 Vbeta and 13 Jbeta primers. Assay used: immunoSEQ multiplex PCR; TCRdb lists only in-frame clones, some missing. This table holds 160,000 or so clones, 70% to 80% found once. Sequencing input: PBMCs. The receptors shown here come from a middle-aged man in good health and CMV-seronegative.

The chain is built from TRBV28 and TRBJ2-3; TRBD2 matches 10 bases. The CDR3 sequence is 16 residues long. Looked up from germline, CDR1 is MDHEN and CDR2 is SYDVKM. The V segment lost 11 bases and the J segment 0 bases; nucleotides outside the gene matches: 11. CDR3 DNA: TGTGCCTCGGATAGCGGGGGGATCACTAGCACAGATACGCAGTATTTT. It is translated as CASDSGGITSTDTQYF.

The chain recombines TRBV5-6 with TRBJ2-7; the D gene is possibly TRBD1 (5 bases). The ends were cut back, 1 base at V and 7 bases at J, with 9 bases in the middle. This CDR3 contains 12 residues. The germline CDR1 and CDR2 sequences are SGHDT and YYEEEE. In DNA, the CDR3 is TGTGCCAGCAGCTTGTCAGGGTGGGAGCAGTACTTC. Translating it yields CASSLSGWEQYF.

This sequence joins TRBV7-9 and TRBJ2-7, with D perhaps matching TRBD1 (5 bases). Per germline, CDR1 SEHNR and CDR2 FQNEAQ (reference sequence). The V and J ends lost 4 bases and 2 bases respectively, with 15 bases between them. This CDR3 has 15 residues. In DNA, the CDR3 is TGTGCCAGCAGCTCAGGCAGGGTCCTAACCTACGAGCAGTACTTC. Protein product: CASSSGRVLTYEQYF.

The chain employs TRBV7-2 and TRBJ1-2; 7 bases are shared with TRBD1. The CDR3 is made up of 15 amino acids. Unmatched junction bases numbered 9, after V lost 2 bases and J lost 6 bases. Germline V gives CDR1 SGHTA, CDR2 FQGNSA. CDR3 sequence (DNA): TGTGCCAGCAGCTTACAGGGGGACACAGGGGATGGCTACACCTTC. It is translated as CASSLQGDTGDGYTF.

V usage is TRBV7-2 and J usage is TRBJ2-7, with a tentative D call TRBD2 (7 bases). CDR3 length: 15 residues. V lost 0 bases, J lost 7 bases, and 16 bases lay in between. CDR1 is SGHTA, CDR2 FQGNSA, per germline. The CDR3 sequence is CASSLAWGGAGEQYF. Here the CDR3 DNA reads TGTGCCAGCAGCTTAGCCTGGGGGGGGGCCGGAGAGCAGTACTTC.

J is TRBJ2-6 and V is TRBV7-6; D not certain. V lost 5 bases to trimming and J lost 0 bases, with 14 bases between them. This CDR3 is built from 17 residues. CDR1 SGHVS and CDR2 FNYEAQ come from the germline V gene. As DNA, the CDR3 is TGTGCCAGCAGCGCAGACATCCAATACTCTGGGGCCAACGTCCTGACTTTC. Amino acid sequence: CASSADIQYSGANVLTF.

The chain links TRBV29-1 to TRBJ1-2; D gene ambiguous. The CDR3 sequence is 13 residues long. The V and J ends lost 4 bases and 3 bases respectively, with 12 bases between them. Germline CDR1 is SQVTM and CDR2 is ANQGSEA. The CDR3 is CSVVLDGDYGYTF. The CDR3 bases are TGCAGCGTTGTTTTAGACGGGGACTATGGCTACACCTTC.

A remark on this clone: The same CDR3 also results from other DNA sequences found in this sample. CDR3 nucleotides: TGTGCCAGCAGCGTAGAAGGGGCGATGAGCAAGACTGGGGAGCTGTTTTTT. Its protein is CASSVEGAMSKTGELFF. The chain joins TRBV9 to TRBJ2-2; weak D call: TRBD1 (5 bases). The CDR3 is made up of 17 amino acids. Looked up from germline, CDR1 is SGDLS and CDR2 is YYNGEE. The germline V and J ends were trimmed by 0 bases and 8 bases, with 20 bases remaining between them.

On this clone: Other DNA variants within this sample encode the same CDR3. The chain links TRBV6-1 to TRBJ2-7; a possible D gene is TRBD1 (6 bases). The CDR3 covers 13 residues. From germline, CDR1 is MNHNS and CDR2 SASEGT. Between the trimmed V and J ends, which lost 4 bases and 1 base, there was a span of 8 bases. CDR3 sequence reads: CASSATGSYEQYF. In DNA form, the CDR3 reads TGTGCCAGCAGTGCCACAGGGTCCTACGAGCAGTACTTC.

This clone occurred a few times. V gene TRBV5-6 combines with J gene TRBJ2-5; 10 nucleotides agree with TRBD1. Unmatched junction bases numbered 11, after V lost 4 bases and J lost 11 bases. There are 14 residues in the CDR3. Germline CDR1 SGHDT, CDR2 YYEEEE. CDR3 loop: CASSPSGQGRSQYF. The CDR3 bases are TGTGCCAGCAGCCCTTCGGGACAGGGGCGCTCACAGTACTTC. The full variable domain, with the rest looked up from reference TRBV5-6 and TRBJ2-5, is DAGVTQSPTHLIKTRGQQVTLRCSPKSGHDTVSWYQQALGQGPQFIFQYYEEEERQRGNFPDRFSGHQFPNYSSELNVNALLLGDSALYLCASSPSGQGRSQYFGPGTRLLVL.

The count of this clone is one. This chain connects TRBV7-8 to TRBJ2-2, with D possibly being TRBD2 (7 bases). CDR1 SGHVS and CDR2 FQNEAQ come from the germline V gene. The V and J ends lost 2 bases and 1 base respectively, with 11 bases between them. There are 16 residues in the CDR3. CDR3 amino acids: CASSLRGALNTGELFF. In nucleotides, the CDR3 is TGTGCCAGCAGCTTACGGGGGGCGTTGAACACCGGGGAGCTGTTTTTT. Looking up the rest from reference TRBV7-8 and TRBJ2-2 gives the full variable domain: GAGVSQSPRYKVAKRGQDVALRCDPISGHVSLFWYQQALGQGPEFLTYFQNEAQLDKSGLPSDRFFAERPEGSVSTLKIQRTQQEDSAVYLCASSLRGALNTGELFFGEGSRLTVL.

The rearrangement joins TRBV28 to TRBJ2-7, with TRBD2 as a possible D gene (6 bases). CDR1 and CDR2 from the germline V gene are MDHEN and SYDVKM. The V end lost 8 bases, the J end lost 5 bases, and 16 bases lay between the germline ends. CDR3 length: 13 amino acids. The CDR3, as DNA: TGTGCCAGCGGCGGGACTCCCATCGACGAGCAGTACTTC. As protein: CASGGTPIDEQYF.

The gene calls are TRBV5-1 and TRBJ2-5; a weak D match, TRBD1 (6 bases). CDR1 SGHRS and CDR2 YFSETQ come from the germline V gene. This CDR3 is built from 13 residues. Trimming removed 3 bases at V and 5 bases at J, with 11 bases between. The CDR3 DNA sequence: TGCGCCAGCAGCTCAACAGGGCTCGAGACCCAGTACTTC. Residues: CASSSTGLETQYF. Combining the CDR3 with reference TRBV5-1 and TRBJ2-5 gives the whole variable domain KAGVTQTPRYLIKTRGQQVTLSCSPISGHRSVSWYQQTPGQGLQFLFEYFSETQRNKGNFPGRFSGRQFSNSRSEMNVSTLELGDSALYLCASSSTGLETQYFGPGTRLLVL.

The chain recombines TRBV5-6 with TRBJ2-1; 11 bases line up with TRBD2. V trimming: 1 base; J trimming: 9 bases; junction bases outside the gene matches: 9. Germline CDR1 and CDR2: SGHDT and YYEEEE. The CDR3 loop spans 16 amino acids. For the CDR3, the DNA is TGTGCCAGCAGCTTGCCCACTAGCGGGGGTAATGGTGAGCAGTTCTTC. Protein: CASSLPTSGGNGEQFF.

This clone was recorded only once. The junction departs from germline at one end; a sequencing error may be responsible. The chain carries TRBV7-9 and TRBJ1-6; 9 nucleotides align to TRBD1. The CDR3 sequence is 16 residues long. Germline CDR1 SEHNR, CDR2 FQNEAQ (reference sequence). CDR3 sequence reads: CSSSSGTGRKSSPLHF. DNA for the CDR3: TGTTCCAGCAGCTCCGGGACAGGGCGTAAAAGTTCACCCCTCCACTTT.

In this sample, this clone turned up once. This chain joins TRBV7-2 and TRBJ1-1; maybe TRBD1 (6 bases). Germline V gives CDR1 SGHTA, CDR2 FQGNSA. The CDR3 runs to 16 residues. Trimming left V 5 bases short and J 6 bases short, with 22 bases between. Written as DNA, the CDR3 is TGTGCCAGCAGCCGGTATACCGGGACATTTAGCCCTGAAGCTTTCTTT. It yields the protein CASSRYTGTFSPEAFF.

This sequence joins TRBV2 and TRBJ2-7, with 8 bases that match TRBD2. Germline lookup yields CDR1 SNHLY and CDR2 FYNNEI. The CDR3 length is 12 residues. The V and J ends lost 8 bases and 4 bases, in that order; junction bases with no gene match: 4. In nucleotides, the CDR3 is TGTGCCAGCCGCGGGGGGAGGTACGAGCAGTACTTC. Protein sequence: CASRGGRYEQYF.

The chain recombines TRBV10-2 with TRBJ2-7; a weak D match, TRBD2 (5 bases). CDR1 is WSHSY, CDR2 SAAADI, per germline. V was shortened by 0 bases and J by 3 bases, with 6 bases between the two germline ends. There are 13 residues in the CDR3. The CDR3 DNA reads as TGCGCCAGCAGTGAGTCGGAGGTCTACGAGCAGTACTTC. It specifies CASSESEVYEQYF.

This clone was found once. The chain is built from TRBV7-9 and TRBJ2-3; 9 positions agree with TRBD2. The CDR3 has 16 amino acids. Germline V gives CDR1 SEHNR, CDR2 FQNEAQ (reference sequence). The V and J ends lost 4 bases and 6 bases, in that order; junction bases with no gene match: 11. The CDR3 here is CASSSPAGGQRDTQYF. CDR3 nucleotide sequence: TGTGCCAGCAGCTCCCCGGCGGGGGGGCAGAGGGATACGCAGTATTTT.

Notes on this clone: A read error may produce the germline difference seen at one junction end. The rearrangement links TRBV5-4 to TRBJ1-1, with a tentative D call TRBD1 (5 bases). The V gene's germline CDR1 is SGHNT and CDR2 YYREEE (reference sequence). The CDR3 contains 14 residues. CDR3 sequence: CASSQDQGASEAFF. The CDR3, as DNA: TGCGCCAGCAGCCAAGATCAAGGGGCCTCTGAAGCTTTCTTT.

The J gene is TRBJ1-1, the V gene TRBV7-2; no clear D gene. This CDR3 has 17 amino acids. V lost 1 base and J lost 1, with 16 bases in between. Germline-derived CDR1 and CDR2 are SGHTA and FQGNSA. The CDR3 bases are TGTGCCAGCAGCTTAGTGCCGCCACGGGGAGGGAACACTGAAGCTTTCTTT. Amino acid sequence: CASSLVPPRGGNTEAFF.

Concerning this clone itself: Its ends do not fully match the called genes, so a read error is possible. The chain employs TRBV29-1 and TRBJ2-2; the D gene is possibly TRBD1 (6 bases). CDR1 is SQVTM, CDR2 ANQGSEA, per germline. The CDR3 totals 16 residues. For the CDR3, the DNA is TGCAGCGTTCAAGACAGGCAGACGACGAACACCGGGGAGCTGTTTTTT. Protein product: CSVQDRQTTNTGELFF.